The clone carrying this T cell receptor (beta chain) was seen many times. TCRdb redid the calling of the RACE reads with MiXCR, one entry per CDR3 protein. The sample has fewer than 350,000 distinct CDR3 sequences; almost 8% are singletons. The data originate from a study of human T cells and chemical hapten exposure. Time point indicated: pre-sensitization, week 0. Documented treatment: therapeutic diphenylcyclopropenone sensitization with weekly scalp DPC. From germline, CDR1 is SQVTM and CDR2 ANQGSEA. The length of the CDR3 is 16 residues. With V trimmed by 6 bases and J by 0 bases, 9 bases remained unmatched.

V gene TRBV29-1 combines with J gene TRBJ1-5, with 9 bases that match TRBD1. Sequencing was performed on whole blood, taken in connection with sensitization to the hapten diphenylcyclopropenone (DPC). The sequence was collected from a man aged 18-30 years with alopecia areata. Some clones in this sample may be carry-over from other donors' samples. CDR3 sequence: CSVAGTGTYSNQPQHF. CDR3 in DNA: TGCAGCGTGGCCGGGACAGGGACTTATAGCAATCAGCCCCAGCATTTT.